This TCR beta chain was sequenced during a study of blood T cell repertoires in COVID-19. Study in general: Acute and convalescent COVID-19 samples came from the United States, Italy and Spain. PBMCs, B-cell-depleted T cells, or T cells provided the cDNA or gDNA that made up the material.

The Seattle patients joined while their infection was active and were tracked longitudinally afterward. Between the trimmed V and J ends, which lost 6 bases and 4 bases, there was a span of 9 bases. Germline CDR1 MNHEY, CDR2 SMNVEV (reference sequence). This CDR3 region has 12 residues. As originally analysed: How many nucleated cells were present was estimated from reference gene primer amplification. Clones were sequenced by immunoSEQ multiplex PCR, and TCRdb holds only the in-frame ones, with some missing. That table is the source of V, J and clone size, and D and trimming were worked out from the DNA. Altogether around 290,000 clones are present, 75% to 90% being singletons, with the ten largest covering about an eighth.

The sequence derives from an older woman with COVID-19, enrolled during active disease. Material for sequencing was peripheral blood. The chain has TRBV27 and TRBJ1-1; tentative D call: TRBD1 (5 bases). The CDR3 loop reads CASRGQSTEAFF. The CDR3 DNA is TGTGCCAGCAGGGGGCAGAGCACTGAAGCTTTCTTT.